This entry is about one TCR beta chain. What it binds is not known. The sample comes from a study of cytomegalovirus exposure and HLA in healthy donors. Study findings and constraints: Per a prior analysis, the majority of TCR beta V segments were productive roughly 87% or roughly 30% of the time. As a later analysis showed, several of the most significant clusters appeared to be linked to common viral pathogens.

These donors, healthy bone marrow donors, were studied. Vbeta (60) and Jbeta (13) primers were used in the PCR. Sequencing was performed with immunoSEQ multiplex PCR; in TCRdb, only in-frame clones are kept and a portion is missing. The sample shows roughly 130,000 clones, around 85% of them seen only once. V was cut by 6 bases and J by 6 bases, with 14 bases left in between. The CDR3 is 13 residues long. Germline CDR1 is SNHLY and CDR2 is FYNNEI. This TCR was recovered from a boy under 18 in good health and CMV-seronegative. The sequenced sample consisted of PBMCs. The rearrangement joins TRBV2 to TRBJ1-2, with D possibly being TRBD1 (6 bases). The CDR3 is CASSLLRTDGYTF. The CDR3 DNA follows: TGTGCCAGCAGCCTGCTCAGGACAGATGGCTACACCTTC.